Each of the 18 T cell receptor beta chains below was sequenced from the same sample in a study of T cells in Graves' hyperthyroidism and ophthalmopathy. The source material, RNA transcripts, was used to amplify TCR beta CDR3 regions. Carried out on the TCR CDR3, a first-round RT-PCR used the HTBI primer set. TCRdb reprocessed the multiplex PCR reads with MiXCR, giving one entry per CDR3 protein. The repertoire holds some 440,000 distinct CDR3 sequences, with 15% to 18% as singletons. Input material: blood. These receptors were collected from a woman aged 18-29 years with Graves' hyperthyroidism.

This clonotype was counted at least ten times. The chain links TRBV5-1 to TRBJ2-7, with 12 bases identical to TRBD2. CDR1 is SGHRS, CDR2 YFSETQ, per germline. The CDR3 is 15 residues long. V shed 4 bases and J 2 bases; nucleotides not matched to a gene: 4. CDR3 sequence reads: CASSAGLAGTYEQYF. CDR3 DNA: TGCGCCAGCAGCGCCGGACTAGCGGGGACCTACGAGCAGTACTTC.

This clonotype was seen ten or more times. This chain links TRBV20-1 with TRBJ2-3; a possible D gene is TRBD1 (5 bases). Trimming took 4 bases from V and 4 from J, leaving 12 bases between them. Germline V CDR1 and CDR2: DFQATT, SNEGSKA (reference sequence). The CDR3 sequence is 13 residues long. The CDR3 nucleotides read TGCAGTGCTAAAGGGTCAGGGCCAGATACGCAGTATTTT. Translation: CSAKGSGPDTQYF.

V usage is TRBV5-1 and J usage is TRBJ1-1; weak D call: TRBD1 (5 bases). From germline, CDR1 is SGHRS and CDR2 YFSETQ. The CDR3 consists of 14 residues. The V end lost 0 bases, the J end lost 6 bases, and 12 bases lay between the germline ends. The CDR3 spells CASSLDRGDPEAFF. The CDR3 nucleotides read TGCGCCAGCAGCTTGGATCGAGGGGATCCTGAAGCTTTCTTT.

This clonotype was observed a handful of times. The V gene is TRBV12-3 or TRBV12-4, the J gene TRBJ2-3; D is unresolved. Trimming removed 1 base at V and 2 bases at J, with 13 bases between. The CDR3 loop spans 16 amino acids. The chain's CDR3 is CASSLELSGITDTQYF. The CDR3 nucleotides are TGTGCCAGCAGTTTAGAATTGTCAGGCATCACAGATACGCAGTATTTT.

This clonotype was detected ten times or more. The chain uses TRBV11-3 and TRBJ2-2; the D call may be TRBD1 or TRBD2 (5 bases each). Trimming stripped 1 base from V and 6 bases from J, with 9 bases between. CDR3 length equals 14 residues. Germline CDR1 reads SGHNT; CDR2 reads YENEEA. CDR3 region: CASSLVRGSGELFF. The CDR3, as DNA: TGTGCCAGCAGCTTAGTGAGGGGATCCGGGGAGCTGTTTTTT.

CDR3: CASSESLLAGLEETQYF. The DNA for the CDR3 is TGTGCCAGCAGTGAATCCCTTTTAGCGGGTCTGGAAGAGACCCAGTACTTC. The V and J genes are TRBV25-1 and TRBJ2-5; TRBD2 matches 7 bases. V lost 1 base to trimming and J lost 3 bases; unmatched junction nucleotides: 11. The germline gives CDR1 MGHDK, CDR2 SYGVNS. The CDR3 length is 17 residues.

The sample holds a few counts of this clonotype. The V and J genes are TRBV20-1 and TRBJ2-7, with D possibly being TRBD1 or TRBD2 (5 bases each). Deletions cut 3 bases from V and 3 bases from J, with 24 bases between. CDR1 and CDR2 (germline): DFQATT, SNEGSKA (reference sequence). CDR3 length equals 17 residues. In nucleotides, the CDR3 is TGCAGTGCTAGGAAAAGGGACGGGATAAACCGGGTCTACGAGCAGTACTTC. Residues: CSARKRDGINRVYEQYF.

The chain carries TRBV19 and TRBJ1-1, with 12 nucleotides matching TRBD1. This CDR3 comprises 16 residues. V trimming: 3 bases; J trimming: 1 base; junction bases outside the gene matches: 3. Germline CDR1 reads LNHDA; CDR2 reads SQIVND (reference sequence). In DNA form, the CDR3 reads TGTGCCAGTAGTATGGGGACAGGGGGCCCGAACACTGAAGCTTTCTTT. Translated: CASSMGTGGPNTEAFF.

This clonotype has only a few counts. The V call is TRBV6-2 or TRBV6-3, the J call TRBJ1-5; 8 nucleotides line up with TRBD1. V lost 2 bases, J lost 7 bases, and 7 bases stayed unmatched. This CDR3 has 15 residues. Germline-derived CDR1 and CDR2 are MNHEY and SVGEGT. Here the CDR3 reads CASSYTPDRAQPQHF. Here the CDR3 DNA reads TGTGCCAGCAGTTACACGCCGGACAGGGCGCAGCCCCAGCATTTT.

The chain links TRBV5-1 to TRBJ2-5, with a tentative D call TRBD2 (5 bases). Per the germline V gene, CDR1 is SGHRS and CDR2 is YFSETQ. V was clipped by 6 bases and J by 5 bases, with 20 bases between them. This CDR3 comprises 15 residues. CDR3 sequence reads: CASTSGNPESETQYF. The CDR3 nucleotides read TGCGCCAGCACCTCCGGGAACCCTGAGTCGGAGACCCAGTACTTC.

The chain recombines TRBV15 with TRBJ1-1; 8 bases map to TRBD1. CDR3 length: 18 amino acids. V lost 0 bases to trimming and J lost 0 bases; unmatched junction nucleotides: 9. CDR1 is LNHNV, CDR2 YYDKDF, per germline (reference sequence). CDR3 residues: CATSRDWTGTGLNTEAFF. CDR3 sequence (DNA): TGTGCCACCAGCAGAGACTGGACCGGGACAGGATTGAACACTGAAGCTTTCTTT.

This rearrangement joins TRBV20-1 to TRBJ1-3; TRBD1 is a possible D gene (6 bases). CDR3 length equals 14 residues. CDR1 and CDR2 from the germline V gene are DFQATT and SNEGSKA (reference sequence). V lost 3 bases, J lost 4 bases, and 13 bases lay in between. The DNA for the CDR3 is TGCAGTGCTAGTTCGGGGGCAGGAGGAAACACCATATATTTT. Protein product: CSASSGAGGNTIYF.

The V call is TRBV24-1, the J call TRBJ1-2; 9 bases fit TRBD1. The junction had 8 bases not matched to a gene; V was cut back by 5 bases and J by 8 bases. The length of the CDR3 is 14 residues. Germline V lookup: CDR1 KGHDR, CDR2 SFDVKD. The CDR3 region has the DNA TGTGCCACCAGTGGCAGGACAGGGGCTGGCGGCTACACCTTC. Translated, it gives CATSGRTGAGGYTF.

This chain joins TRBV15 and TRBJ2-2; weak D call: TRBD2 (5 bases). Per the germline V gene, CDR1 is LNHNV and CDR2 is YYDKDF (reference sequence). Trimming stripped 4 bases from V and 5 bases from J, with 11 bases between. This CDR3 is built from 14 residues. CDR3 coding DNA: TGTGCCACCAGCATGCGGACTGAGACCGGGGAGCTGTTTTTT. This gives the protein CATSMRTETGELFF.

This clonotype was counted at least ten times. The V call is TRBV28, the J call TRBJ2-1, with a tentative D call TRBD1 (5 bases). This CDR3 is 13 amino acids long. V shed 3 bases and J shed 7 bases, with 10 bases lying between them. CDR1 and CDR2 (germline): MDHEN, SYDVKM. The CDR3, as DNA: TGTGCCAGCAGTTTTCCTTCAGGGAATGAGCAGTTCTTC. Translation gives CASSFPSGNEQFF.

This clonotype appeared many times. The chain recombines TRBV20-1 with TRBJ2-7; TRBD1 matches 8 bases. V was clipped by 5 bases and J by 0 bases; unmatched bases: 9. Per the germline V gene, CDR1 is DFQATT and CDR2 is SNEGSKA (reference sequence). The CDR3 length is 15 residues. This CDR3 reads CSAYTPRGRSYEQYF. CDR3 bases: TGCAGTGCTTACACACCCAGGGGGCGCTCCTACGAGCAGTACTTC.

This clonotype was counted ten times or more. This chain uses TRBV9 with TRBJ2-3; TRBD2 aligns across 8 bases. Trimming at V came to 4 bases and at J to 1 base, leaving 5 bases not matched to a gene. This CDR3 is built from 15 residues. The germline gives CDR1 SGDLS, CDR2 YYNGEE. CDR3 amino acids: CASSPRLARTDTQYF. CDR3 sequence (DNA): TGTGCCAGCAGCCCCAGACTAGCGCGCACAGATACGCAGTATTTT.

This clonotype appeared many times. The rearrangement joins TRBV20-1 to TRBJ2-1; TRBD1 agrees at 11 bases. Germline CDR1 is DFQATT and CDR2 is SNEGSKA (reference sequence). This CDR3 contains 15 residues. V shed 2 bases and J 7 bases; nucleotides not matched to a gene: 7. CDR3 protein: CSARPRDRGNNEQFF. CDR3 DNA: TGCAGTGCTAGACCACGGGACAGGGGGAATAATGAGCAGTTCTTC.